Listed below are T cell receptor beta chains from one sample, sequenced in a study of response to subunit inactivated influenza vaccine. Each CDR3 protein is one row after TCRdb ran MiXCR on the RT-PCR reads. Of some 640,000 distinct CDR3 sequences in the sample, more than 11% were seen once. Sequencing used PBMCs from blood, obtained 14 to 15 days before vaccination. The receptors here all came from a man between 45 and 60 years old who received an inactivated influenza vaccine. The CDR3 runs from the conserved cysteine through the conserved F or W. A D gene is named only where the DNA matches it firmly. Not every row has a clone size; where given, it reads once, few, many or a size class.

abundance,d_gene,j_gene,v_gene,CDR3nt,CDR3aa
few,TRBD1,TRBJ1-2,TRBV24-1,TGTGCCACCAGTGCCAGGGGGGTTAACTATGGCTACACCTTC,CATSARGVNYGYTF
few,.,TRBJ2-3,TRBV10-3,TGTGCCATCAGTGAGCCCCAATACGGAGATACGCAGTATTTT,CAISEPQYGDTQYF
few,TRBD2,TRBJ2-5,TRBV4-1,TGCGCCAGCAGCCAAGATGGCGGGGGAGAAGAGACCCAGTACTTC,CASSQDGGGEETQYF
many,.,TRBJ1-2,TRBV6-2/TRBV6-3,TGTGCCAGCAGTTACGGCACAGAGTCCTATGGCTACACCTTC,CASSYGTESYGYTF
few,TRBD2,TRBJ2-1,TRBV12-3/TRBV12-4,TGTGCCAGCAGCCTATATAGCGGGAGTTCAGGGAATGAGCAGTTCTTC,CASSLYSGSSGNEQFF
few,.,TRBJ1-4,TRBV18,TGTGCCAGCTCACCAGAAACAACTAATGAAAAACTGTTTTTT,CASSPETTNEKLFF
.,TRBD2,TRBJ2-1,TRBV10-3,TGTGCCATCAGTGATGGCGGGAGCTCCTACAATGAGCAGTTCTTC,CAISDGGSSYNEQFF
few,.,TRBJ2-5,TRBV10-3,TGTGCCATCAGTGACTCACGAGGTGAAGAGACCCAGTACTTC,CAISDSRGEETQYF
many,.,TRBJ2-3,TRBV14,TGTGCCAGCAGCTTATGGGGGAGCACAGATACGCAGTATTTT,CASSLWGSTDTQYF
few,TRBD2,TRBJ2-1,TRBV20-1,TGCAGTGCTAACTCATATAGCGGGGGAGACAATGAGCAGTTCTTC,CSANSYSGGDNEQFF
.,.,TRBJ2-7,TRBV12-3/TRBV12-4,TGTGCCAGCAGCCAAAGAACCCGGGAGCAGTACTTC,CASSQRTREQYF